This TCR beta chain was retrieved from a study of early T cells in non-severe SARS-CoV-2 infection. Study outcomes and limitations: The matching step, a VDJdb search, favored anti-spike CD8 responses and missed private and CD4 specificities.

In its sample, this clonotype was seen many times. Antigen specificity is unknown. Per the germline V gene, CDR1 is DFQATT and CDR2 is SNEGSKA (reference sequence). Trimming cost V 1 base and J 0 bases; bases outside gene matches: 3. The CDR3 extends over 16 amino acids. Individual cDNA molecules received unique molecular identifiers during library preparation. TCRdb re-analysed the 5' RACE reads in MiXCR, keeping a single row per CDR3 protein. The sample holds approximately 70,000 distinct CDR3 sequences, 4% to 6% seen once. This sequence joins TRBV20-1 and TRBJ1-6, with 7 bases aligning to TRBD1. The clonotype originates from an adult who was a healthcare worker with PCR-confirmed SARS-CoV-2 infection or an uninfected control (not recorded which). The donor label of this sample is uncertain. The sample was whole blood, taken at baseline. CDR3 residues: CSARGDSSSYNSPLHF. CDR3 DNA sequence: TGCAGTGCTAGAGGGGACAGCTCCTCCTATAATTCACCCCTCCACTTT.